The 13 T cell receptor beta chains given below trace back to one sample, sequenced in a study of response to subunit inactivated influenza vaccine. TCRdb passed the RT-PCR reads through MiXCR, listing each CDR3 protein once. The sample has under 850,000 distinct CDR3 sequences, about a fifth seen once. Sample: PBMCs from blood, taken about 5 days after vaccination. The origin of the receptors is a man aged 50 or older who received an inactivated influenza vaccine.

The chain uses TRBV7-9 and TRBJ2-1; D remains ambiguous. This CDR3 has 12 amino acids. CDR1 is SEHNR, CDR2 FQNEAQ, per germline (reference sequence). The V and J ends lost 1 base and 10 bases respectively, with 8 bases between them. This chain's CDR3 is CASSLGSWEQFF. The CDR3 region has the DNA TGTGCCAGCAGCTTAGGATCGTGGGAGCAGTTCTTC.

This clonotype was counted ten times or more. The gene calls are TRBV10-3 and TRBJ2-1; 7 positions agree with TRBD1. Trimming cost V 2 bases and J 5 bases; bases outside gene matches: 9. This CDR3 contains 16 residues. Germline lookup yields CDR1 ENHRY and CDR2 SYGVKD. The CDR3 nucleotides are TGTGCCATCAGTGAGACCCTGGGACAGCCTAACAATGAGCAGTTCTTC. As protein: CAISETLGQPNNEQFF.

V and J are TRBV3-1 and TRBJ2-3; D not resolved. This CDR3 region has 15 residues. The V and J ends lost 1 base and 2 bases respectively, with 10 bases between them. Germline V gene sequence: CDR1 LGHDT, CDR2 YNNKEL (reference sequence). CDR3 sequence reads: CASSQVAGFTDTQYF. CDR3 in DNA: TGTGCCAGCAGCCAAGTCGCCGGGTTCACAGATACGCAGTATTTT.

This clonotype was observed many times. This sequence joins TRBV18 and TRBJ2-1, with D perhaps TRBD2 (5 bases). Per germline, CDR1 KGHSH and CDR2 LQKENI. Trimming took off 0 bases at V and 8 bases at J, with 17 bases between the two ends. CDR3 size: 16 residues. CDR3 DNA sequence: TGTGCCAGCTCACCACCGGGTCTGGGAGCTTCCGATGAGCAGTTCTTC. Its protein is CASSPPGLGASDEQFF.

This clonotype was found a few times. V usage is TRBV20-1 and J usage is TRBJ2-5, with D maybe TRBD1 (5 bases). The CDR3 has 13 amino acids. V lost 5 bases and J 1 base, leaving 11 bases between the germline ends. CDR1 is DFQATT and CDR2 is SNEGSKA in the germline V gene (reference sequence). As DNA, the CDR3 is TGCAGTGCTTGGACACCCGTCCAAGAGACCCAGTACTTC. Its translation is CSAWTPVQETQYF.

In its sample, this clonotype was seen a few times. The genes are TRBV11-1 and TRBJ2-7; no clear D gene. CDR3 length equals 15 residues. Per the germline V gene, CDR1 is SGHAT and CDR2 is FQDESV (reference sequence). V lost 5 bases to trimming and J lost 3 bases, with 17 bases between them. Here the CDR3 reads CASSQETLGIYEQYF. CDR3 bases: TGTGCCAGCAGCCAAGAGACCCTAGGGATCTACGAGCAGTACTTC.

At least ten counts were recorded for this clonotype. The CDR3 sequence is CASSSGWQETQYF. The CDR3 nucleotides are TGCGCCAGCAGCTCGGGGTGGCAAGAGACCCAGTACTTC. V is TRBV5-1 and J is TRBJ2-5; maybe TRBD2 (5 bases). Trimming left V 3 bases short and J 2 bases short, with 8 bases between. The CDR3 contains 13 residues. Germline V gene data show CDR1 as SGHRS and CDR2 as YFSETQ.

Here the CDR3 reads CASSLSHNLSPDTGELFF. CDR3 in DNA: TGCGCCAGCAGCTTGTCCCATAATCTATCCCCTGACACCGGGGAGCTGTTTTTT. The chain recombines TRBV5-1 with TRBJ2-2, with unresolved D. The germline V gene encodes CDR1 SGHRS and CDR2 YFSETQ. This CDR3 spans 18 amino acids. V was clipped by 1 base and J by 3 bases, with 19 bases between them.

V and J are TRBV6-2 or TRBV6-3 and TRBJ1-2, with D unclear. Trimming left V 8 bases short and J 0 bases short, with 13 bases between. The germline V gene encodes CDR1 MNHEY and CDR2 SVGEGT. This CDR3 has 14 amino acids. The CDR3: CASCPVGANYGYTF. In DNA form, the CDR3 reads TGTGCCAGCTGTCCAGTTGGAGCTAACTATGGCTACACCTTC.

This clonotype was recorded at least ten times. This chain joins TRBV10-3 and TRBJ1-6; possibly TRBD1 for D (5 bases). The CDR3 has 12 residues. CDR1 is ENHRY, CDR2 SYGVKD, per germline. Deletions cut 3 bases from V and 10 bases from J, with 7 bases between. The CDR3 DNA reads as TGTGCCATCAGTGACAGGGAGTCACCCCTCCACTTT. Protein: CAISDRESPLHF.

The chain joins TRBV5-1 to TRBJ2-7; D gene ambiguous. The germline V gene has CDR1 SGHRS and CDR2 YFSETQ. The germline V and J ends were trimmed by 3 bases and 4 bases, with 17 bases remaining between them. The CDR3 runs to 15 residues. The CDR3 region is CASSSQPSNTYEQYF. CDR3 coding DNA: TGCGCCAGCAGCTCTCAGCCGTCTAACACATACGAGCAGTACTTC.

This clonotype was detected many times. The genes are TRBV6-4 and TRBJ2-1; TRBD2 aligns across 11 bases. The germline V gene encodes CDR1 MRHNA and CDR2 SNTAGT. The CDR3 is made up of 15 amino acids. The ends lost 3 bases at V and 12 bases at J; junction bases unmatched: 10. The CDR3 DNA sequence: TGTGCCAGCAGTGAGTCACTAGCGGGAGTCTATGGGCAGTTCTTC. It yields the protein CASSESLAGVYGQFF.

The CDR3, as DNA: TGTGCCACCAGTAGTCCGGAAGAGAACTACAATGAGCAGTTCTTC. It translates to CATSSPEENYNEQFF. This chain uses TRBV24-1 with TRBJ2-1, with D uncertain. Germline V CDR1 and CDR2: KGHDR, SFDVKD. The CDR3 covers 15 residues. Between the trimmed V and J ends, which lost 6 bases and 3 bases, there was a span of 14 bases.